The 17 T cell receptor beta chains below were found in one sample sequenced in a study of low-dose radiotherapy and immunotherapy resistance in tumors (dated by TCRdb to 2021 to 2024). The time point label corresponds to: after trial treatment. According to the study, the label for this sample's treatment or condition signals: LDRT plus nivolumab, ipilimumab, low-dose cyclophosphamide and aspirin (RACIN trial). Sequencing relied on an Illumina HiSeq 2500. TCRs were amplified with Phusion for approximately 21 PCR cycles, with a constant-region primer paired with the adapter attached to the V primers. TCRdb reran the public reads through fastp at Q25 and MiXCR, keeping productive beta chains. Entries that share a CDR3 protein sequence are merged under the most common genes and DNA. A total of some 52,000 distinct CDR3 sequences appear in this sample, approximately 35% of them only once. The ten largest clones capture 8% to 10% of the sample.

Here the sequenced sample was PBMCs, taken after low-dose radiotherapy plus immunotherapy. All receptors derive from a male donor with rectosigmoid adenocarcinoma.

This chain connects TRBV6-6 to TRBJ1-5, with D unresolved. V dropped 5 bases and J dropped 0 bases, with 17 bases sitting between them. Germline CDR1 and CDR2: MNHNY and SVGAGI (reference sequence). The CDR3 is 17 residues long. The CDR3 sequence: CASSDRQGLNSNQPQHF. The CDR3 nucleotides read TGTGCCAGCAGTGATAGGCAAGGGCTGAATAGCAATCAGCCCCAGCATTTT.

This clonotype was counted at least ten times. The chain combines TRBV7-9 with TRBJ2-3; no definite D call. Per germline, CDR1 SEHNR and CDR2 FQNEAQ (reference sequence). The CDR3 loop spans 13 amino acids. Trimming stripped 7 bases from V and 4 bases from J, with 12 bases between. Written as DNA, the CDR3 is TGTGCCAGCAACCAGGCTGGGCCAGATACGCAGTATTTT. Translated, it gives CASNQAGPDTQYF.

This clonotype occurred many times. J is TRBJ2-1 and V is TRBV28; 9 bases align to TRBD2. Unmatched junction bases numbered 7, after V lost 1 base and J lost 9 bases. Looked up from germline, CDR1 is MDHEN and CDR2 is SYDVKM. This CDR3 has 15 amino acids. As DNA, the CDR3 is TGTGCCAGCAGTTTATATCGCGGGGGGGCTTTTGAGCAGTTCTTC. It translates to CASSLYRGGAFEQFF.

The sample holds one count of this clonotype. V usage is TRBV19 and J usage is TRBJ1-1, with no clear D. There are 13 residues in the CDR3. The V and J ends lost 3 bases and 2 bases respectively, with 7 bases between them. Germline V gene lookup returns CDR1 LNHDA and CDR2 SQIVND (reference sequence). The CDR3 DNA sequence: TGTGCCAGTAGTATCTGGGGAAACACTGAAGCTTTCTTT. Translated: CASSIWGNTEAFF.

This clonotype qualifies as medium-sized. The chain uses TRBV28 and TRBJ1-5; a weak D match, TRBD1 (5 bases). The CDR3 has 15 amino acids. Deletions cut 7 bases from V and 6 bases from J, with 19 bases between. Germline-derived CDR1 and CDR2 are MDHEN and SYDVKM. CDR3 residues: CASTSPRGGGQPQHF. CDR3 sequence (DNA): TGTGCCAGCACCTCCCCCCGGGGTGGGGGTCAGCCCCAGCATTTT.

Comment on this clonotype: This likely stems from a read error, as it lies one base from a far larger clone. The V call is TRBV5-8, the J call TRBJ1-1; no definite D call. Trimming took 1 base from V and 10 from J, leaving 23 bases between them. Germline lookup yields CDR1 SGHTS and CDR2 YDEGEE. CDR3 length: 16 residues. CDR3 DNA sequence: TGTGCCAGCAGCTTGAGCGCCGGGCCATCGAGCCTTGGAGCTTTCTTT. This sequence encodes CASSLSAGPSSLGAFF. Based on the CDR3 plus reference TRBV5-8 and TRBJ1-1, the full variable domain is EAGVTQSPTHLIKTRGQQATLRCSPISGHTSVYWYQQALGLGLQFLLWYDEGEERNRGNFPPRFSGRQFPNYSSELNVNALELEDSALYLCASSLSAGPSSLGAFFGQGTRLTVV.

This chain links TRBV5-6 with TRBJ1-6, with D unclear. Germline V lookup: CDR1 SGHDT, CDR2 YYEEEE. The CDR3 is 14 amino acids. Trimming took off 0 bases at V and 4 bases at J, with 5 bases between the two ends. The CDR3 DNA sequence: TGTGCCAGCAGCTTGGTGAATTATAATTCACCCCTCCACTTT. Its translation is CASSLVNYNSPLHF.

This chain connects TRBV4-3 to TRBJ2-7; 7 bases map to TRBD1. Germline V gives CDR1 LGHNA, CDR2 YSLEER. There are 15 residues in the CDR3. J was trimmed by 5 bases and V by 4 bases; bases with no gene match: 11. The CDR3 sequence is CASSPEGGRGNEQYF. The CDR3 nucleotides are TGCGCCAGCAGCCCAGAAGGTGGCAGGGGGAACGAGCAGTACTTC.

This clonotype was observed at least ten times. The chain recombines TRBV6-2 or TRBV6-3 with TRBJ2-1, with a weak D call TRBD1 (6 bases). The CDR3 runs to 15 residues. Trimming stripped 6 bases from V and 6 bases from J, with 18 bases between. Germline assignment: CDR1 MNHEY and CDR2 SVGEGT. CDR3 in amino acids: CASRSDRPPRNEQFF. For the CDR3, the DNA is TGTGCCAGCAGGTCTGACAGGCCCCCTCGCAATGAGCAGTTCTTC.

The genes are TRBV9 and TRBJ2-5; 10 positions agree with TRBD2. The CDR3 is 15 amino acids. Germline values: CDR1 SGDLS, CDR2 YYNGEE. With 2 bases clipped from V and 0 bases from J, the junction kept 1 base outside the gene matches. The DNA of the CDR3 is TGTGCCAGCAGCGTTAGCGGGAGGTACCAAGAGACCCAGTACTTC. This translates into CASSVSGRYQETQYF.

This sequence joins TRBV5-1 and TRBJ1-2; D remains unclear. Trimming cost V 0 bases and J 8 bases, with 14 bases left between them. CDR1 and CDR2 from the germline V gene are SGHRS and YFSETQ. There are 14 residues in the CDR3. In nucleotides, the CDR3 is TGCGCCAGCAGCTTGGAAGCAGGTCTATCAGGCTACACCTTC. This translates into CASSLEAGLSGYTF.

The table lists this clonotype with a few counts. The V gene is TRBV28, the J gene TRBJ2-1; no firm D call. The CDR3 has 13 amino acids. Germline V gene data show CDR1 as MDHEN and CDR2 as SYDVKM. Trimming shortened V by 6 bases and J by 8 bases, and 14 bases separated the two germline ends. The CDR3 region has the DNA TGTGCCAGCAGGGCCGGCAGCATCGATGAGCAGTTCTTC. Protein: CASRAGSIDEQFF.

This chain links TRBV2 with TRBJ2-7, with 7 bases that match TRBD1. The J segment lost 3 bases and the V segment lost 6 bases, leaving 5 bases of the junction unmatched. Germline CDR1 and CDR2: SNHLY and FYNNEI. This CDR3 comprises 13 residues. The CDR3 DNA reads TGTGCCAGCAGGAGAGGGGGCTTCTACGAGCAGTACTTC. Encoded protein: CASRRGGFYEQYF.

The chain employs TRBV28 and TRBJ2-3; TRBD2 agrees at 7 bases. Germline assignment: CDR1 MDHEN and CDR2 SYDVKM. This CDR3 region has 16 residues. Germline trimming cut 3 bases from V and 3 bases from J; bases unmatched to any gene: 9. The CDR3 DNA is TGTGCCAGCAGTTTTCTTGGCGGGAGAAGGACAGATACGCAGTATTTT. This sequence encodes CASSFLGGRRTDTQYF.

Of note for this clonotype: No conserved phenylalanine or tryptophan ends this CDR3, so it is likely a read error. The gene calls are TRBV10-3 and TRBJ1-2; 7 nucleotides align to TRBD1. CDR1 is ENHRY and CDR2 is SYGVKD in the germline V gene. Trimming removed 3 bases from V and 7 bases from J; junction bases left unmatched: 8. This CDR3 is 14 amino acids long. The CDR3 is CAISDRGSFRGYTL. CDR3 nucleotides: TGTGCCATCAGTGACAGGGGGAGTTTTCGTGGCTACACCTTA.

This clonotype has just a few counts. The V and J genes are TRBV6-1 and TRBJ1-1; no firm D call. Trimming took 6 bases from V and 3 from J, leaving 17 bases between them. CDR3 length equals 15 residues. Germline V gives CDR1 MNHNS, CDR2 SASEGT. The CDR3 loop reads CASRAGPTKDTEAFF. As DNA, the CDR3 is TGTGCCAGCAGGGCCGGGCCGACTAAGGACACTGAAGCTTTCTTT.

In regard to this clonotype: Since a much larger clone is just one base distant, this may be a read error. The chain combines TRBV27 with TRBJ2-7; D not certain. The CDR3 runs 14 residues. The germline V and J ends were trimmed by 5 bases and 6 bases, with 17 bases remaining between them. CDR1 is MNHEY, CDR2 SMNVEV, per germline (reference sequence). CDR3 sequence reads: CASSNQGMGLEQYF. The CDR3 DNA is TGTGCCAGCAGTAATCAAGGAATGGGTCTCGAGCAGTACTTC.